This T cell receptor (beta chain) derives from a study of regulatory T cells in long-lasting Graves disease. General study results and limits: Graves' patients with persistent disease showed TCR diversity lower than patients newly diagnosed.

This clonotype was observed many times. No antigen is known for it. Researchers made TCR beta libraries by using iRepertoire HTBI primers and running Arm-PCR on CDR3 regions. TCRdb processed the multiplex PCR reads anew with MiXCR; each CDR3 protein has one entry. This sample has more than 450,000 distinct CDR3 sequences, with more than 10% found just once. This sample's time point: newly diagnosed GD, antithyroid drugs for less than 3 months. Extracted RNA from PBMCs served as the source of the TCR library. The sample was also linked to a second study, of T cells in Graves' hyperthyroidism and ophthalmopathy. This second study notes: The HTBI set primed first-round TCR CDR3 RT-PCR.

The starting material was peripheral blood mononuclear cells (PBMCs), obtained at new diagnosis, from a patient treated with antithyroid drugs. This clonotype originated in a woman under 40 with Graves disease.

This CDR3 is CSARQGLEYGYTF. DNA of the CDR3: TGCAGCGCCCGACAGGGACTTGAGTATGGCTACACCTTC. The chain carries TRBV29-1 and TRBJ1-2, with TRBD1 identical over 7 bases. Looked up from germline, CDR1 is SQVTM and CDR2 is ANQGSEA. The trim removed 7 bases at V and 5 bases at J, leaving 10 bases unmatched. This CDR3 spans 13 amino acids.